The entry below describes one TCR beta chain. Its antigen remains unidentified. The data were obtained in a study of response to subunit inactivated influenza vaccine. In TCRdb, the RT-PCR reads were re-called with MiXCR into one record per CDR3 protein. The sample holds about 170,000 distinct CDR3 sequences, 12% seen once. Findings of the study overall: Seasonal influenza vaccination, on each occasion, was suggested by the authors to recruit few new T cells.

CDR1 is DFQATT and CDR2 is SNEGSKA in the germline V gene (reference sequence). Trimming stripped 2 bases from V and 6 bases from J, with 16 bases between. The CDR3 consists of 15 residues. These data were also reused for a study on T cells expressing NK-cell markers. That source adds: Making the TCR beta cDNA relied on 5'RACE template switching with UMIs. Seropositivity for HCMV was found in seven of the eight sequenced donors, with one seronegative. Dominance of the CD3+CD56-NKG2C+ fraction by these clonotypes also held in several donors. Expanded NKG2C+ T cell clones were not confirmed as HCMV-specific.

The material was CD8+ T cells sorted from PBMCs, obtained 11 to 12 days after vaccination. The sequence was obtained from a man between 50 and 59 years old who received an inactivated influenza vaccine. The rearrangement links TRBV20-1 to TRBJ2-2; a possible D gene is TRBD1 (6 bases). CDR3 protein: CSARNREFTAGELFF. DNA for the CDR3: TGCAGTGCTAGAAACAGGGAATTTACCGCCGGGGAGCTGTTTTTT.